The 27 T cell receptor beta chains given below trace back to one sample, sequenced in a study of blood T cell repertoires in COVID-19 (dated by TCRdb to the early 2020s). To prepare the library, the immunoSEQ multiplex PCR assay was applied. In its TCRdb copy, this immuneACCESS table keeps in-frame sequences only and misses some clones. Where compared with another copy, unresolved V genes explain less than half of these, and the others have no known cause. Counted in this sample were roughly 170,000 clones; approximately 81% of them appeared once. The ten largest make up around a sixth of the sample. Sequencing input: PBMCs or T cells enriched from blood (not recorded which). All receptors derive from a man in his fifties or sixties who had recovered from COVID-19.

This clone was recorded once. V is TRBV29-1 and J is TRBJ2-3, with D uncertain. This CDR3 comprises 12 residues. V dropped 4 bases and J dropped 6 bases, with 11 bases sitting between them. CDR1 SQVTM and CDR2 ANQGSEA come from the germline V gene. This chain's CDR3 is CSVVVTKDTQYF. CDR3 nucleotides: TGCAGCGTTGTGGTCACAAAGGATACGCAGTATTTT.

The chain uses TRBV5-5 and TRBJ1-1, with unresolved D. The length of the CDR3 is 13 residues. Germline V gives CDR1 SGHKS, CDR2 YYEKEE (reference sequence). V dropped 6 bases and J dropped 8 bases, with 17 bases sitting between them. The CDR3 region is CASTLVSKREAFF. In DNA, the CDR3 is TGTGCCAGCACTCTTGTATCTAAAAGAGAAGCTTTCTTT.

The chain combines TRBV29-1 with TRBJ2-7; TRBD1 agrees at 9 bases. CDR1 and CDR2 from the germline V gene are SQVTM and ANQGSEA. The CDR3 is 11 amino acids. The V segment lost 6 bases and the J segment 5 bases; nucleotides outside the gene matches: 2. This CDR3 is CSVNRGHEQYF. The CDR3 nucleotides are TGCAGCGTCAACAGGGGGCACGAGCAGTACTTC.

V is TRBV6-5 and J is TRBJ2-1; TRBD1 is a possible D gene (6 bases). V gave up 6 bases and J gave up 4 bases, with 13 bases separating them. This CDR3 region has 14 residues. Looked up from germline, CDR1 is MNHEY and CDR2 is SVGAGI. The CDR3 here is CASRATTGYNEQFF. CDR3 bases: TGTGCCAGCAGGGCCACAACAGGGTACAATGAGCAGTTCTTC.

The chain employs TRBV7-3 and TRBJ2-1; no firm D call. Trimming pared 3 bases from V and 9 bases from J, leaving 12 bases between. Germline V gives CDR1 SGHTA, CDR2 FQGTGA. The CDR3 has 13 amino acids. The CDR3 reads CASSLQLTGEQFF. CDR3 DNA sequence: TGTGCCAGCAGCTTGCAATTGACGGGTGAGCAGTTCTTC.

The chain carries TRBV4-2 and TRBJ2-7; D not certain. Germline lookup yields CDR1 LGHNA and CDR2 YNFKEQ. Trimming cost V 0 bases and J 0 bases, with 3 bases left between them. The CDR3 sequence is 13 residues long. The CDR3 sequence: CASSQDSSYEQYF. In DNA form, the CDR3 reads TGTGCCAGCAGCCAAGATAGCTCCTACGAGCAGTACTTC.

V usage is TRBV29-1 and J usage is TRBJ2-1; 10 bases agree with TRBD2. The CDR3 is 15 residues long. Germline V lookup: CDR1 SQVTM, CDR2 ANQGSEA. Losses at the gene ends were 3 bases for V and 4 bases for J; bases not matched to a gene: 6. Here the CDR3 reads CSVEGRTSGYNEQFF. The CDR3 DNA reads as TGCAGCGTTGAGGGGAGGACTAGCGGATACAATGAGCAGTTCTTC.

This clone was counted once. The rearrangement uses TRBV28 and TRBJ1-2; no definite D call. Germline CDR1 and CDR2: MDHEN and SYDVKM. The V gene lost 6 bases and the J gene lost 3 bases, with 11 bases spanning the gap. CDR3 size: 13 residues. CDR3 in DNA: TGTGCCAGCAGGAGGAGCCACGACTATGGCTACACCTTC. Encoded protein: CASRRSHDYGYTF.

CDR3 in DNA: TGTGCCATCAGTGAGTCGCAGGGTTATCAGCCCCAGCATTTT. Translating it yields CAISESQGYQPQHF. The rearrangement joins TRBV10-3 to TRBJ1-5, with D perhaps TRBD1 (5 bases). Trimming took off 0 bases at V and 5 bases at J, with 8 bases between the two ends. This CDR3 is built from 14 residues. Germline CDR1 reads ENHRY; CDR2 reads SYGVKD.

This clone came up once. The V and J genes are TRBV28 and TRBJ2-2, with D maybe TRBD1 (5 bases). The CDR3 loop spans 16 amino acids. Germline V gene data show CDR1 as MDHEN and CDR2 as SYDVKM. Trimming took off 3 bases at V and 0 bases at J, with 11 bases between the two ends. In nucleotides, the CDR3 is TGTGCCAGCAGTTTTTCAGGGATAACGAACACCGGGGAGCTGTTTTTT. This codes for CASSFSGITNTGELFF.

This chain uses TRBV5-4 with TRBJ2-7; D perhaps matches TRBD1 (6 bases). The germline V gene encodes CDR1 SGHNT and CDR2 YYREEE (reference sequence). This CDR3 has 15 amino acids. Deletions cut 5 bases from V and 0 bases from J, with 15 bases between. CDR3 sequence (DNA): TGTGCCAGCAGGGCAGGGGTCTTAGCCTCCTACGAGCAGTACTTC. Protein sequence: CASRAGVLASYEQYF.

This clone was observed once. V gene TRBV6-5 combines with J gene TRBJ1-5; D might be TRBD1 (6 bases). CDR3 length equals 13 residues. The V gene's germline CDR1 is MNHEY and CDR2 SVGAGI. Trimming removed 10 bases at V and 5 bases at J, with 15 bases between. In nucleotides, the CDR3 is TGTGCCACCAGGAGGGGGGGCGATCAGCCCCAGCATTTT. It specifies CATRRGGDQPQHF.

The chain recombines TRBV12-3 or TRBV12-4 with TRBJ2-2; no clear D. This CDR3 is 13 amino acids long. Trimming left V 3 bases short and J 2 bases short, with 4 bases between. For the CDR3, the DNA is TGTGCCAGCAGTTTCGGTAACACCGGGGAGCTGTTTTTT. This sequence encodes CASSFGNTGELFF.

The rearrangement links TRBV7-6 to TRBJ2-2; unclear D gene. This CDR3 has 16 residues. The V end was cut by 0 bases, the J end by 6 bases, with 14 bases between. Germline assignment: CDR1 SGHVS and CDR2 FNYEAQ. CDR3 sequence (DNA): TGTGCCAGCAGCTTAGCGTTTTCCACAGTCCCCGGGGAGCTGTTTTTT. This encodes CASSLAFSTVPGELFF.

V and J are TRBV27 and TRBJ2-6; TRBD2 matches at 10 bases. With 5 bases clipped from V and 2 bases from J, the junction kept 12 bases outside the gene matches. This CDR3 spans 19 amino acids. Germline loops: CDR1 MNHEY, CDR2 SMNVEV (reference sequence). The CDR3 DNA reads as TGTGCCAGCAGTCGGACTAGCGGTCCCGGTAGGGCTGGGGCCAACGTCCTGACTTTC. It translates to CASSRTSGPGRAGANVLTF.

The CDR3 is CASSSTTPGGEQFF. DNA for the CDR3: TGTGCCAGCAGTTCGACCACCCCGGGAGGTGAGCAGTTCTTC. The gene calls are TRBV6-6 and TRBJ2-1; 7 bases match TRBD2. J gave up 9 bases and V 4 bases, and 9 bases lay outside the gene matches. CDR1 is MNHNY and CDR2 is SVGAGI in the germline V gene (reference sequence). The CDR3 consists of 14 residues.

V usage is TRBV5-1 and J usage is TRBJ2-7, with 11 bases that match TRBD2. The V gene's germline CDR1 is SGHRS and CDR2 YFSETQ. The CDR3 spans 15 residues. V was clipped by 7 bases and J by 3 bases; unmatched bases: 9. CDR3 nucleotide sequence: TGCGCCAGCTCAGCCGGGACTAGCGGCCACTACGAGCAGTACTTC. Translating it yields CASSAGTSGHYEQYF.

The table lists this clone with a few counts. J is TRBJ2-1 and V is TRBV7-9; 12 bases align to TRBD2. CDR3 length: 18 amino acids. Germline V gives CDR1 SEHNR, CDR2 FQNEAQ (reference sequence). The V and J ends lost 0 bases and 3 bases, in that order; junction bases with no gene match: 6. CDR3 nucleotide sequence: TGTGCCAGCAGCTTAGCGACGGGACTAGCGGGCTTCTACAATGAGCAGTTCTTC. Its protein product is CASSLATGLAGFYNEQFF.

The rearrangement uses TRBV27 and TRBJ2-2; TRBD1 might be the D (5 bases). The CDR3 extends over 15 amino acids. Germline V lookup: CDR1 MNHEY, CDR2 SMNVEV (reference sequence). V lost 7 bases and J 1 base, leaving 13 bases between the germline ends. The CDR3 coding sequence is TGTGCCAGCAACCAAGGCAGGGTGAACACCGGGGAGCTGTTTTTT. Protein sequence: CASNQGRVNTGELFF.

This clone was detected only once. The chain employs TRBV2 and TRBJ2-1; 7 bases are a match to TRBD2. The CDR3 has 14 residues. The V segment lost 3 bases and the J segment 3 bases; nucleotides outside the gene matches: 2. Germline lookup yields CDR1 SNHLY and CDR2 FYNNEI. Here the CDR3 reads CASSDQRGYNEQFF. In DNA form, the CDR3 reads TGTGCCAGCAGTGACCAGCGGGGCTACAATGAGCAGTTCTTC.

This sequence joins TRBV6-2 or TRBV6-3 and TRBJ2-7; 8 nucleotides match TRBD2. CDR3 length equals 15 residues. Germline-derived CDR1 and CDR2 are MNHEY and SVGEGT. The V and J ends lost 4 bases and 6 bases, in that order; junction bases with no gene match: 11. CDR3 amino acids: CASSSLIAGLLEQYF. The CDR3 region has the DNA TGTGCCAGCAGTTCCCTGATAGCGGGGTTGCTCGAGCAGTACTTC.

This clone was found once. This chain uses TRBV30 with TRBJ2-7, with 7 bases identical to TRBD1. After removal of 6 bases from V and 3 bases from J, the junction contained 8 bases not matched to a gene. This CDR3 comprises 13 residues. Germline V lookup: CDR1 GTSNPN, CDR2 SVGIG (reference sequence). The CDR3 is CACRENRGYEQYF. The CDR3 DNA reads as TGTGCCTGCAGAGAGAACAGGGGCTACGAGCAGTACTTC. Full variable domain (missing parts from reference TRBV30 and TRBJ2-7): SQTIHQWPATLVQPVGSPLSLECTVEGTSNPNLYWYRQAAGRGLQLLFYSVGIGQISSEVPQNLSASRPQDRQFILSSKKLLLSDSGFYLCACRENRGYEQYFGPGTRLTVT.

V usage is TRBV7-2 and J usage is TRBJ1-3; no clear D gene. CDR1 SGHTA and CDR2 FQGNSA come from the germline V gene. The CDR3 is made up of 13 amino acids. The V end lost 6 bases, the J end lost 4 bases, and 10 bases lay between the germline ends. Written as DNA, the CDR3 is TGTGCCAGCAGGGAGGCCCGGGGAAACACCATATATTTT. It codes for CASREARGNTIYF.

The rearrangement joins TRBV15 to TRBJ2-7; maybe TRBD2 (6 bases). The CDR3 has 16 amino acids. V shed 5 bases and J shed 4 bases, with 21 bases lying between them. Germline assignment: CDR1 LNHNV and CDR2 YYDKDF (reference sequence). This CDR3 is CATSPAVGGRLYEQYF. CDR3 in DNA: TGTGCCACCAGCCCTGCCGTCGGAGGGAGGTTGTACGAGCAGTACTTC.

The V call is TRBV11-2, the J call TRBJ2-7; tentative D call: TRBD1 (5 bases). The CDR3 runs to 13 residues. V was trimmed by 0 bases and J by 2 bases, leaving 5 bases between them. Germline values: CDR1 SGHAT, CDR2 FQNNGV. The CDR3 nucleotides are TGTGCCAGCAGCTTAGACAGGGCCTACGAGCAGTACTTC. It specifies CASSLDRAYEQYF.

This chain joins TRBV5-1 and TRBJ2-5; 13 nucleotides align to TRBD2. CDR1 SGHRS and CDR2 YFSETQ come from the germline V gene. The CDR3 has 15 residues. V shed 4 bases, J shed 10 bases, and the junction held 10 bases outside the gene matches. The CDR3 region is CASSGGTSGIADQYF. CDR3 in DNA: TGCGCCAGCAGCGGAGGGACTAGCGGGATCGCCGACCAGTACTTC.

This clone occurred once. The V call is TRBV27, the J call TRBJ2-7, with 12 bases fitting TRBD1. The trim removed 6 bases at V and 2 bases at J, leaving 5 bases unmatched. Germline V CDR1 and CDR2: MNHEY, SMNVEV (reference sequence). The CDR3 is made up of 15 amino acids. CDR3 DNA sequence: TGTGCCAGCAGCCCCCGGGACAGGGGGCCCTACGAGCAGTACTTC. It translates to CASSPRDRGPYEQYF.